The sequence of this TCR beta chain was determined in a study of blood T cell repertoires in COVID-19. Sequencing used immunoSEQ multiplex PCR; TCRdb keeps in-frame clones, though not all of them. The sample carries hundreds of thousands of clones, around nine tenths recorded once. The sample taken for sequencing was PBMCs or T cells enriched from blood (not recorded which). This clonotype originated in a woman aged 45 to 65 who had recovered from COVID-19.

The CDR3 sequence: CAIRLDRVNTEAFF. The CDR3 nucleotides are TGTGCCATCAGATTGGACAGGGTAAACACTGAAGCTTTCTTT. The chain carries TRBV10-3 and TRBJ1-1, with 8 bases identical to TRBD1. The CDR3 runs to 14 residues. Germline CDR1 is ENHRY and CDR2 is SYGVKD. V lost 6 bases to trimming and J lost 2 bases; unmatched junction nucleotides: 5.